This section outlines one TCR beta chain sequence together with its context. This CDR3 has 16 amino acids. Germline loops: CDR1 LNHDA, CDR2 SQIVND (reference sequence). V gave up 9 bases and J gave up 3 bases; unmatched junction bases: 11. Before being deemed recovered, Cohort 3 donors had two negative PCRs, clearance, or symptom resolution. Method: immunoSEQ multiplex PCR; TCRdb's copy keeps in-frame clones and lacks some. The data show a few hundred thousand clones, with about 88% seen just once and over 8% held by the top ten. This record comes from a study of blood T cell repertoires in COVID-19. The clonotype was recovered from a woman in her thirties or forties who had recovered from COVID-19. The sample consisted of PBMCs or T cells enriched from blood (not recorded which). The chain joins TRBV19 to TRBJ1-5; TRBD1 matches at 10 bases. This CDR3 reads CASQPTGGEFNQPQHF. CDR3 in DNA: TGTGCCAGCCAACCGACAGGGGGCGAATTCAATCAGCCCCAGCATTTT. The whole variable domain, remainder taken from reference TRBV19 and TRBJ1-5, is DGGITQSPKYLFRKEGQNVTLSCEQNLNHDAMYWYRQDPGQGLRLIYYSQIVNDFQKGDIAEGYSVSREKKESFPLTVTSAQKNPTAFYLCASQPTGGEFNQPQHFGDGTRLSIL.